The 3 T cell receptor beta chains in this list originate from one sample, sequenced in a study of blood T cell repertoires in COVID-19. Produced via immunoSEQ multiplex PCR; TCRdb's table is partial and in-frame only. Of roughly 260,000 clones listed, about nine tenths are singletons. The sequencing input was peripheral blood. The origin of the receptors is a person under 35 with COVID-19, enrolled during active disease.

The chain uses TRBV4-2 and TRBJ2-7, with TRBD2 identical over 7 bases. V trimming: 0 bases; J trimming: 2 bases; junction bases outside the gene matches: 4. The CDR3 length is 15 residues. The germline V gene encodes CDR1 LGHNA and CDR2 YNFKEQ. The CDR3 nucleotides are TGTGCCAGCAGCCAAGATCGTCGGGGGGCCTACGAGCAGTACTTC. As protein: CASSQDRRGAYEQYF.

This clone was recorded once. This chain joins TRBV24-1 and TRBJ2-1, with 11 bases that match TRBD2. Unmatched junction bases numbered 6, after V lost 5 bases and J lost 7 bases. This CDR3 is 15 amino acids long. Germline-derived CDR1 and CDR2 are KGHDR and SFDVKD. CDR3 nucleotides: TGTGCCACCAGTGCTACTAGCGGGAGTAAAAATGAGCAGTTCTTC. Translating it yields CATSATSGSKNEQFF.

The chain links TRBV5-1 to TRBJ2-3; a weak D match, TRBD1 (6 bases). With 4 bases removed from V and 6 bases from J, the gap between germline ends came to 15 bases. The CDR3 covers 14 residues. Germline loops: CDR1 SGHRS, CDR2 YFSETQ. The CDR3 nucleotides read TGCGCCAGCAGCCCATACAGGGAAAAGGATACGCAGTATTTT. It encodes CASSPYREKDTQYF.